These 23 T cell receptor beta chains were sequenced from one sample in a study of Graves' ophthalmopathy and Graves' hyperthyroidism. TCR beta CDR3 amplification used RNA transcripts. After a first-round RT-PCR with HTBI primers, a second-round multiplex PCR was run. TCRdb itself ran the multiplex PCR reads through MiXCR, one entry per CDR3 protein. The table records some 350,000 distinct CDR3 sequences, about 15% of them present only once. Source material: peripheral blood. These receptors were obtained from an adult woman with stable Graves' hyperthyroidism.

This clonotype was counted many times. The V call is TRBV6-1, the J call TRBJ1-1; D may be TRBD1 (5 bases). V was shortened by 7 bases and J by 6 bases, with 12 bases between the two germline ends. CDR3 size: 12 residues. CDR1 MNHNS and CDR2 SASEGT come from the germline V gene. In DNA form, the CDR3 reads TGTGCCAGCATAGTAAGGGGCCCTGAAGCTTTCTTT. Protein sequence: CASIVRGPEAFF.

The sample holds many counts of this clonotype. The gene calls are TRBV7-9 and TRBJ1-2; 9 bases line up with TRBD1. CDR3 length equals 14 residues. V gave up 2 bases and J gave up 7 bases; unmatched junction bases: 5. Germline V gene sequence: CDR1 SEHNR, CDR2 FQNEAQ (reference sequence). This chain's CDR3 is CASSLTTGGAGYTF. Here the CDR3 DNA reads TGTGCCAGCAGCTTAACCACAGGGGGCGCTGGCTACACCTTC. The whole variable domain, filled in from reference TRBV7-9 and TRBJ1-2, reads DTGVSQNPRHKITKRGQNVTFRCDPISEHNRLYWYRQTLGQGPEFLTYFQNEAQLEKSRLLSDRFSAERPKGSFSTLEIQRTEQGDSAMYLCASSLTTGGAGYTFGSGTRLTVV.

The chain carries TRBV6-2 or TRBV6-3 and TRBJ2-3, with 8 bases identical to TRBD1. V lost 1 base to trimming and J lost 8 bases; unmatched junction nucleotides: 11. The CDR3 loop spans 16 amino acids. Germline V lookup: CDR1 MNHEY, CDR2 SVGEGT. The CDR3, as DNA: TGTGCCAGCAGTTACTTTGACAGGGGTGTTTTTGGTACGCAGTATTTT. It specifies CASSYFDRGVFGTQYF.

This clonotype was seen ten or more times. The CDR3 region has the DNA TGTGCCTGGAGTGTACTTCCGAGGATTACGAACACTGAAGCTTTCTTT. Its translation: CAWSVLPRITNTEAFF. This rearrangement joins TRBV30 to TRBJ1-1; no clear D gene. Germline assignment: CDR1 GTSNPN and CDR2 SVGIG (reference sequence). Trimming took off 0 bases at V and 1 base at J, with 15 bases between the two ends. The CDR3 has 16 residues.

This clonotype appeared a few times. The V call is TRBV27, the J call TRBJ2-7; 8 bases are a match to TRBD2. Germline-derived CDR1 and CDR2 are MNHEY and SMNVEV (reference sequence). The J segment lost 5 bases and the V segment lost 6 bases, leaving 12 bases of the junction unmatched. CDR3 length equals 15 residues. CDR3 in DNA: TGTGCCAGCAGCTCATTATATTTCGGGGGGGACGAGCAGTACTTC. Amino acids: CASSSLYFGGDEQYF.

This rearrangement joins TRBV29-1 to TRBJ2-5, with 9 bases identical to TRBD1. Germline loops: CDR1 SQVTM, CDR2 ANQGSEA. V trimming: 7 bases; J trimming: 2 bases; junction bases outside the gene matches: 2. CDR3 length equals 12 residues. The CDR3: CSADRGQETQYF. The CDR3 coding sequence is TGCAGCGCGGACAGGGGACAAGAGACCCAGTACTTC.

In this sample, this clonotype turned up many times. The chain uses TRBV5-1 and TRBJ1-2; 8 bases fit TRBD1. The junction had 2 bases not matched to a gene; V was cut back by 0 bases and J by 4 bases. There are 14 residues in the CDR3. Germline V CDR1 and CDR2: SGHRS, YFSETQ. The CDR3 DNA sequence: TGCGCCAGCAGCTTGGGACAGGGGACCTATGGCTACACCTTC. Encoded protein: CASSLGQGTYGYTF.

The chain combines TRBV27 with TRBJ2-7; possible D gene TRBD2, 5 bases. The CDR3 runs to 14 residues. Trimming took off 6 bases at V and 2 bases at J, with 14 bases between the two ends. The germline gives CDR1 MNHEY, CDR2 SMNVEV (reference sequence). CDR3 coding DNA: TGTGCCAGCAGCTTACAGATCGGGACCTACGAGCAGTACTTC. It is translated as CASSLQIGTYEQYF.

This clonotype was detected a few times. The junction and the germline gene differ at one end; a read error may be behind it. CDR3 DNA: TGTGCCAGCAGTTCCGGACAGGGGTTTGTATCCTCCTTC. It yields the protein CASSSGQGFVSSF. The J gene is TRBJ2-7, the V gene TRBV28, with 9 bases that match TRBD1. Germline values: CDR1 MDHEN, CDR2 SYDVKM. The length of the CDR3 is 13 residues.

This chain links TRBV11-2 with TRBJ2-6; D is ambiguous. The CDR3 is made up of 16 amino acids. V dropped 1 base and J dropped 0 bases, with 7 bases sitting between them. CDR1 is SGHAT, CDR2 FQNNGV, per germline. CDR3 amino acids: CASSLVVFSGANVLTF. CDR3 nucleotides: TGTGCCAGCAGCTTAGTGGTGTTCTCTGGGGCCAACGTCCTGACTTTC.

This clonotype occurred a few times. CDR3 coding DNA: TGTGCCAGCAGCTCCGGGACAGGGGGCCCTCTGGACATGAACACTGAAGCTTTCTTT. It specifies CASSSGTGGPLDMNTEAFF. The V call is TRBV13, the J call TRBJ1-1; TRBD1 agrees at 12 bases. Trimming took 4 bases from V and 0 from J; bases not matched to a gene: 12. Germline values: CDR1 PRHDT, CDR2 FYEKMQ (reference sequence). The CDR3 covers 19 residues. Full variable domain (rest looked up from reference TRBV13 and TRBJ1-1): AAGVIQSPRHLIKEKRETATLKCYPIPRHDTVYWYQQGPGQDPQFLISFYEKMQSDKGSIPDRFSAQQFSDYHSELNMSSLELGDSALYFCASSSGTGGPLDMNTEAFFGQGTRLTVV.

This clonotype was seen at least ten times. This chain links TRBV5-1 with TRBJ2-7, with D possibly matching TRBD2 (6 bases). Trimming shortened V by 5 bases and J by 4 bases, and 16 bases separated the two germline ends. The CDR3 is 14 amino acids. Germline V gene lookup returns CDR1 SGHRS and CDR2 YFSETQ. The CDR3, as DNA: TGCGCCAGCAGAGGTGGGACTGAGTATTACGAGCAGTACTTC. It translates to CASRGGTEYYEQYF.

This clonotype was picked up many times. V usage is TRBV28 and J usage is TRBJ2-2, with TRBD2 matching 11 bases. The CDR3 is 15 residues long. Trimming cost V 6 bases and J 5 bases; bases outside gene matches: 5. Germline V CDR1 and CDR2: MDHEN, SYDVKM. The chain's CDR3 is CASSHTSGGTGELFF. CDR3 nucleotides: TGTGCCAGCAGCCATACTAGCGGGGGAACCGGGGAGCTGTTTTTT.

This clonotype was counted ten times or more. This chain links TRBV11-2 with TRBJ2-3, with 8 bases identical to TRBD2. V was clipped by 1 base and J by 1 base; unmatched bases: 7. Germline V gives CDR1 SGHAT, CDR2 FQNNGV. The CDR3 runs to 17 residues. The CDR3 coding sequence is TGTGCCAGCAGCTTAGGTTCAGGCGGGAGGCGCACAGATACGCAGTATTTT. Residues: CASSLGSGGRRTDTQYF.

This rearrangement joins TRBV12-3 or TRBV12-4 to TRBJ1-1; D is undetermined. V dropped 7 bases and J dropped 5 bases, with 8 bases sitting between them. The CDR3 totals 11 residues. CDR3 coding DNA: TGTGCCAGCACCTTAGTTACTGAAGCTTTCTTT. This codes for CASTLVTEAFF.

The chain joins TRBV6-2 or TRBV6-3 to TRBJ2-5; either TRBD1 or TRBD2 may supply D (5 bases each). Per the germline V gene, CDR1 is MNHEY and CDR2 is SVGEGT. Trimming removed 7 bases from V and 5 bases from J, with 14 bases in between. The CDR3 totals 13 residues. CDR3 in DNA: TGTGCCAGCACCAACTCGTGGGGGGAGACCCAGTACTTC. It encodes CASTNSWGETQYF.

This clonotype was recorded at least ten times. This chain joins TRBV7-2 and TRBJ2-7; 8 bases align to TRBD2. The J segment lost 4 bases and the V segment lost 4 bases, leaving 9 bases of the junction unmatched. Germline V CDR1 and CDR2: SGHTA, FQGNSA. The CDR3 is 15 amino acids. For the CDR3, the DNA is TGTGCCAGCAGCTCCCTAGCGGGTTCGGGGTACGAGCAGTACTTC. It codes for CASSSLAGSGYEQYF.

This clonotype was counted many times. V and J are TRBV28 and TRBJ1-6; no reliable D call. Germline lookup yields CDR1 MDHEN and CDR2 SYDVKM. The V gene lost 5 bases and the J gene lost 7 bases, with 3 bases spanning the gap. CDR3 size: 11 residues. This CDR3 is CASSLNSPLHF. The CDR3 DNA sequence: TGTGCCAGCAGTCTCAATTCACCCCTCCACTTT.

This clonotype was detected a few times. This sequence joins TRBV12-3 or TRBV12-4 and TRBJ1-2; the D is unclear. Trimming took off 5 bases at V and 8 bases at J, with 12 bases between the two ends. The CDR3 has 12 residues. In nucleotides, the CDR3 is TGTGCCAGCAGTCCGGGCCTCTTCGGCTACACCTTC. Its protein product is CASSPGLFGYTF.

This clonotype was observed a single time. Just one base apart from a much larger clone, this may be a read error. V gene TRBV20-1 combines with J gene TRBJ2-7, with 9 bases fitting TRBD1. The length of the CDR3 is 15 residues. Unmatched junction bases numbered 5, after V lost 0 bases and J lost 2 bases. The V gene's germline CDR1 is DFQATT and CDR2 SNEGSKA (reference sequence). The CDR3 bases are TGCAGTGCTAGAGAAAGGACAGGGGACCCCTACGAGCAGTACTTC. Its translation: CSARERTGDPYEQYF.

This clonotype was picked up many times. V gene TRBV4-1 combines with J gene TRBJ2-7; 8 bases fit TRBD2. Per germline, CDR1 MGHRA and CDR2 YSYEKL. With V trimmed by 1 base and J by 5 bases, 4 bases remained unmatched. The length of the CDR3 is 14 residues. The CDR3 reads CASSQGTSGNEQYF. CDR3 nucleotides: TGCGCCAGCAGCCAAGGAACTAGCGGCAACGAGCAGTACTTC.

In its sample, this clonotype was seen many times. This rearrangement joins TRBV5-1 to TRBJ2-5; D gene unclear. The germline CDR1 and CDR2 sequences are SGHRS and YFSETQ. V gave up 4 bases and J gave up 5 bases, with 12 bases separating them. The CDR3 spans 13 residues. CDR3 sequence: CASSPDGWETQYF. DNA of the CDR3: TGCGCCAGCAGCCCGGACGGGTGGGAGACCCAGTACTTC.

This clonotype was counted between two and nine times. This chain uses TRBV6-1 with TRBJ1-2; a weak D match, TRBD1 (5 bases). Trimming shortened V by 4 bases and J by 6 bases, and 21 bases separated the two germline ends. Germline V gene lookup returns CDR1 MNHNS and CDR2 SASEGT. This CDR3 contains 16 residues. CDR3 region: CASSAHMKGRMDGYTF. The CDR3 nucleotides read TGTGCCAGCAGTGCCCATATGAAGGGGCGTATGGATGGCTACACCTTC.